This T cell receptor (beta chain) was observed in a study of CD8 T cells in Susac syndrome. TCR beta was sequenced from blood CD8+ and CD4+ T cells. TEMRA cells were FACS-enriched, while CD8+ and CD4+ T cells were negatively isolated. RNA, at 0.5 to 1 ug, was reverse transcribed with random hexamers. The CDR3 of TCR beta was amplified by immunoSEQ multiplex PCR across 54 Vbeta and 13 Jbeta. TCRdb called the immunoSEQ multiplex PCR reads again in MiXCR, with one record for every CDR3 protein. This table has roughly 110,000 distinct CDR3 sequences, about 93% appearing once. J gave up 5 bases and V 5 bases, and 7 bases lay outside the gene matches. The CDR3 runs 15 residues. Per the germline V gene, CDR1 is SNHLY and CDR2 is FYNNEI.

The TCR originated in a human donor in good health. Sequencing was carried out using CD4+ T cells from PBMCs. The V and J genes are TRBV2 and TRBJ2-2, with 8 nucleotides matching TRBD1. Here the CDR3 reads CASSRTGRYTGELFF. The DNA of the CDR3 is TGTGCCAGCAGTAGGACAGGGCGATATACCGGGGAGCTGTTTTTT.